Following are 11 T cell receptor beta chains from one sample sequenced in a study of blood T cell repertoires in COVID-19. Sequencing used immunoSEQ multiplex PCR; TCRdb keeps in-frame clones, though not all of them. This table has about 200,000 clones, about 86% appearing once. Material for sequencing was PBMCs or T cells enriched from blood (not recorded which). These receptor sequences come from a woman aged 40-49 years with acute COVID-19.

CDR3 sequence reads: CASSQGFAGGEVGGYTF. The CDR3 DNA reads as TGCGCCAGCAGCCAAGGGTTTGCAGGGGGAGAGGTTGGTGGCTACACCTTC. This chain uses TRBV4-1 with TRBJ1-2; TRBD1 agrees at 7 bases. Unmatched junction bases numbered 15, after V lost 1 base and J lost 7 bases. This CDR3 has 17 amino acids. Germline CDR1 and CDR2: MGHRA and YSYEKL.

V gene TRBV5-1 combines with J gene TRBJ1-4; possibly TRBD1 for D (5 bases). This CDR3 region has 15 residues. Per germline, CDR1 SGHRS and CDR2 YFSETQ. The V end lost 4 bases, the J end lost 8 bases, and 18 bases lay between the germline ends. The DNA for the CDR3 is TGCGCCAGCAGCCTAACCGGGACTCCACTCGAAAAACTGTTTTTT. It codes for CASSLTGTPLEKLFF.

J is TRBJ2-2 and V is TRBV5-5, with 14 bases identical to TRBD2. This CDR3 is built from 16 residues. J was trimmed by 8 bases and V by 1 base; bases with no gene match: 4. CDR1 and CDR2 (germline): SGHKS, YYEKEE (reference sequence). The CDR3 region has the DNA TGTGCCAGCAGCTTGCAGACTAGCGGGAGGGAAGGGGAGCTGTTTTTT. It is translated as CASSLQTSGREGELFF.

DNA of the CDR3: TGTGCCAGCAGCTGGGGACAGAGGCTCAATAATGAGCAGTTCTTC. This gives the protein CASSWGQRLNNEQFF. The chain has TRBV5-6 and TRBJ2-1; 7 positions match TRBD1. The CDR3 is made up of 15 amino acids. Looked up from germline, CDR1 is SGHDT and CDR2 is YYEEEE. V trimming: 3 bases; J trimming: 7 bases; junction bases outside the gene matches: 10.

The chain's CDR3 is CASSYSRSGQGYNEQFF. The CDR3 DNA reads as TGTGCCAGCAGTTATTCCCGCTCGGGACAGGGGTACAATGAGCAGTTCTTC. The chain joins TRBV28 to TRBJ2-1, with 10 bases identical to TRBD1. The CDR3 has 17 amino acids. The germline V gene encodes CDR1 MDHEN and CDR2 SYDVKM. With V trimmed by 4 bases and J by 4 bases, 10 bases remained unmatched.

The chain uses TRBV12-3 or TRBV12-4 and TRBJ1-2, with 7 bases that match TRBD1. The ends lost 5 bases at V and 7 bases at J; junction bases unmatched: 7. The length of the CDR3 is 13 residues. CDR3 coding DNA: TGTGCCAGCAGTGGGGACAGATCTGGTGGCTACACCTTC. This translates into CASSGDRSGGYTF.

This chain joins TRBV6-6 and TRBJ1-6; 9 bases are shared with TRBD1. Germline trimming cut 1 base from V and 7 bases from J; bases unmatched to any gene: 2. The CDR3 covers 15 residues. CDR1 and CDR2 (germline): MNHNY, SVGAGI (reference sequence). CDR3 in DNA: TGTGCCAGCAGTTACTACGGACAGGGGAATTCACCCCTCCACTTT. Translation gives CASSYYGQGNSPLHF.

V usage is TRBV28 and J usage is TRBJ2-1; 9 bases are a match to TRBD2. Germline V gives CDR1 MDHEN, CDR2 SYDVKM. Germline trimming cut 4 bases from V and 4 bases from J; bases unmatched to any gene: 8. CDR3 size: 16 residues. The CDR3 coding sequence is TGTGCCAGCAGTTCCTTAGCGGGAGCCGTTTACAATGAGCAGTTCTTC. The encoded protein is CASSSLAGAVYNEQFF. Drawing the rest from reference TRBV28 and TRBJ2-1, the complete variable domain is DVKVTQSSRYLVKRTGEKVFLECVQDMDHENMFWYRQDPGLGLRLIYFSYDVKMKEKGDIPEGYSVSREKKERFSLILESASTNQTSMYLCASSSLAGAVYNEQFFGPGTRLTVL.

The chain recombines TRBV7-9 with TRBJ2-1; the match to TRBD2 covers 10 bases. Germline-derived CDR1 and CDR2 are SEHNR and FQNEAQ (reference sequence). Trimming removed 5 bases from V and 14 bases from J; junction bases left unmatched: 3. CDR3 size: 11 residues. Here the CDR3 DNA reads TGTGCCAGCAGCAGAGCGGGAGGGAAGTTCTTC. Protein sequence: CASSRAGGKFF. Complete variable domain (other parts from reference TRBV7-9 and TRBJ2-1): DTGVSQNPRHKITKRGQNVTFRCDPISEHNRLYWYRQTLGQGPEFLTYFQNEAQLEKSRLLSDRFSAERPKGSFSTLEIQRTEQGDSAMYLCASSRAGGKFFGPGTRLTVL.

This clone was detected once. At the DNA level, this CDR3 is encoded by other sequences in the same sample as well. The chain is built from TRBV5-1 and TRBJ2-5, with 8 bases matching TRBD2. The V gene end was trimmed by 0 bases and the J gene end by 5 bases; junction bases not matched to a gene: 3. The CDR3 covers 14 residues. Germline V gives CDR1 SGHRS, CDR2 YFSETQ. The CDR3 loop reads CASSLAGGWETQYF. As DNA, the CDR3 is TGCGCCAGCAGCTTGGCGGGAGGGTGGGAGACCCAGTACTTC. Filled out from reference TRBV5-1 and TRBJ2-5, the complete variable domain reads KAGVTQTPRYLIKTRGQQVTLSCSPISGHRSVSWYQQTPGQGLQFLFEYFSETQRNKGNFPGRFSGRQFSNSRSEMNVSTLELGDSALYLCASSLAGGWETQYFGPGTRLLVL.

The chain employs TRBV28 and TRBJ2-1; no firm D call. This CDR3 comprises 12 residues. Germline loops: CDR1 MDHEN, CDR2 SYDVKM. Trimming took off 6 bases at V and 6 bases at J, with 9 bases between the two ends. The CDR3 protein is CASRQSGNEQFF. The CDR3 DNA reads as TGTGCCAGCAGGCAGTCGGGCAATGAGCAGTTCTTC.